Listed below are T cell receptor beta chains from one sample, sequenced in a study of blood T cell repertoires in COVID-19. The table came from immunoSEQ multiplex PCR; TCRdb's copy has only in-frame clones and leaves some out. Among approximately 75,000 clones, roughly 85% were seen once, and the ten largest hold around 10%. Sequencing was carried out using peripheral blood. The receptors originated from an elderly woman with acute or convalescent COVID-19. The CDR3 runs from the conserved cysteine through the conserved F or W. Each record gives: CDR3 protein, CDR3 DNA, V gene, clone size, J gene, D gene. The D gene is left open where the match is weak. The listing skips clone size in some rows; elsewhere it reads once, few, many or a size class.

CDR3: CASSPLRAGGPQEQFF
DNA: TGTGCCAGCTCACCACTGAGGGCGGGGGGGCCACAGGAGCAGTTCTTC
V: TRBV18
size: .
J: TRBJ2-1
D: TRBD2

CDR3: CASRGQGINSPLHF
DNA: TGTGCCAGCAGGGGACAGGGTATTAATTCACCCCTCCACTTT
V: TRBV28
size: few
J: TRBJ1-6
D: TRBD1

CDR3: CASSLRGQLGQPQHF
DNA: TGTGCCAGCAGTTTAAGGGGACAGTTGGGTCAGCCCCAGCATTTT
V: TRBV6-6
size: .
J: TRBJ1-5
D: TRBD1

CDR3: CASRLDRGKTQYF
DNA: TGTGCCAGCAGACTCGACAGGGGAAAGACCCAGTACTTC
V: TRBV12-3/TRBV12-4
size: .
J: TRBJ2-5
D: TRBD1

CDR3: CASSPARNTGELFF
DNA: TGTGCCAGCTCACCAGCCAGAAACACCGGGGAGCTGTTTTTT
V: TRBV18
size: .
J: TRBJ2-2
D: .

CDR3: CASSPEPPTGGFGFF
DNA: TGTGCCAGCAGCCCCGAGCCGCCGACAGGGGGCTTTGGTTTCTTT
V: TRBV4-2
size: .
J: TRBJ1-1
D: TRBD1

CDR3: CASRYLKNTEAFF
DNA: TGTGCCAGCAGATACCTAAAGAACACTGAAGCTTTCTTT
V: TRBV6-5
size: few
J: TRBJ1-1
D: .

CDR3: CASSFRNLAGGYNEQFF
DNA: TGTGCCAGCAGCTTCCGAAATTTAGCGGGGGGGTACAATGAGCAGTTCTTC
V: TRBV7-2
size: .
J: TRBJ2-1
D: TRBD2

CDR3: CASRTDTLLTGELFF
DNA: TGTGCCAGCAGGACCGACACCTTACTCACCGGGGAGCTGTTTTTT
V: TRBV2
size: .
J: TRBJ2-2
D: .

CDR3: CASSQTGHTTDTQYF
DNA: TGTGCCAGCAGCCAAACGGGACACACCACAGATACGCAGTATTTT
V: TRBV3-1/TRBV3-2
size: .
J: TRBJ2-3
D: .

CDR3: CASSSPGQNSPLHF
DNA: TGTGCCAGCAGCTCGCCGGGACAGAATTCACCCCTCCACTTT
V: TRBV13
size: .
J: TRBJ1-6
D: TRBD1

CDR3: CASSQGIRGRSAETQYF
DNA: TGTGCCAGCAGCCAAGGTATAAGGGGGCGAAGTGCAGAGACCCAGTACTTC
V: TRBV3-1/TRBV3-2
size: .
J: TRBJ2-5
D: TRBD1

CDR3: CASSLGVWGDLAGPTGELFF
DNA: TGTGCCAGTAGTCTGGGGGTATGGGGGGACCTAGCGGGGCCCACCGGGGAGCTGTTTTTT
V: TRBV19
size: few
J: TRBJ2-2
D: TRBD2

CDR3: CASRNGFRQPQHF
DNA: TGTGCCAGCAGAAATGGCTTTCGTCAGCCCCAGCATTTT
V: TRBV2
size: .
J: TRBJ1-5
D: .

CDR3: CASRGQGANTGELFF
DNA: TGCGCCAGCAGGGGACAGGGGGCGAACACCGGGGAGCTGTTTTTT
V: TRBV5-1
size: .
J: TRBJ2-2
D: TRBD1

CDR3: CASVREDRGRSSYTF
DNA: TGTGCCAGTGTAAGGGAGGACAGGGGTAGATCCAGCTACACCTTC
V: TRBV2
size: .
J: TRBJ1-2
D: TRBD1

CDR3: CASSLAGQGSYEQYF
DNA: TGTGCCAGCAGTTTGGCGGGACAGGGGTCCTACGAGCAGTACTTC
V: TRBV6-5
size: .
J: TRBJ2-7
D: TRBD1

CDR3: CASSRGTSSNQPQHF
DNA: TGTGCCAGCAGCCGCGGGACGTCTAGCAATCAGCCCCAGCATTTT
V: TRBV3-1/TRBV3-2
size: .
J: TRBJ1-5
D: .

CDR3: CASRTGGYEQYF
DNA: TGTGCCAGCAGGACAGGGGGCTACGAGCAGTACTTC
V: TRBV2
size: .
J: TRBJ2-7
D: TRBD1

CDR3: CASSIGQGRSSYEQYF
DNA: TGTGCCAGTAGTATAGGACAGGGGCGAAGCTCCTACGAGCAGTACTTC
V: TRBV19
size: once
J: TRBJ2-7
D: TRBD1